Each of the 7 T cell receptor beta chains below was sequenced from the same sample in a study of cytomegalovirus exposure and HLA in healthy donors. Primers included in the PCR were 60 Vbeta and 13 Jbeta primers. Produced via immunoSEQ multiplex PCR; TCRdb's table is partial and in-frame only. The sample has roughly 200,000 clones, 80% seen once; the top ten hold around 0.69%. Sequencing was performed on PBMCs. All receptors derive from a boy aged 5-17 years in good health and CMV-seronegative.

This clone has only a few counts. The rearrangement links TRBV6-6 to TRBJ1-5; D unresolved. The V end lost 6 bases, the J end lost 6 bases, and 15 bases lay between the germline ends. Germline V lookup: CDR1 MNHNY, CDR2 SVGAGI (reference sequence). CDR3 length: 14 amino acids. As DNA, the CDR3 is TGTGCCAGCAGAACCACCGGAGATGGTCAGCCCCAGCATTTT. Its protein product is CASRTTGDGQPQHF.

The CDR3 loop is CASSTGQGYRYGYTF. The CDR3 nucleotides read TGTGCCAGCAGTACGGGACAGGGGTATCGATATGGCTACACCTTC. The V gene is TRBV6-1, the J gene TRBJ1-2, with TRBD1 identical over 10 bases. The CDR3 length is 15 residues. Trimming took 5 bases from V and 5 from J; bases not matched to a gene: 8. Germline V gene sequence: CDR1 MNHNS, CDR2 SASEGT.

This clone was counted between two and nine times. This sequence joins TRBV5-1 and TRBJ2-3; TRBD1 matches at 7 bases. This CDR3 has 15 residues. Trimming at V came to 0 bases and at J to 2 bases, leaving 3 bases not matched to a gene. Germline V gene data show CDR1 as SGHRS and CDR2 as YFSETQ. Written as DNA, the CDR3 is TGCGCCAGCAGCTTGGCCGGACAGGTCACAGATACGCAGTATTTT. Translation: CASSLAGQVTDTQYF.

CDR3 DNA sequence: TGCGCCAGCAGCTCGGGACAGGGCGTTACCTACGAGCAGTACTTC. Amino acids: CASSSGQGVTYEQYF. This chain uses TRBV5-1 with TRBJ2-7; 9 nucleotides agree with TRBD1. CDR3 size: 15 residues. V trimming: 3 bases; J trimming: 2 bases; junction bases outside the gene matches: 6. Germline V CDR1 and CDR2: SGHRS, YFSETQ.

The genes are TRBV19 and TRBJ2-1; D is ambiguous. The germline V and J ends were trimmed by 5 bases and 0 bases, with 20 bases remaining between them. The length of the CDR3 is 18 residues. Germline-derived CDR1 and CDR2 are LNHDA and SQIVND (reference sequence). The CDR3 loop reads CASSSRLPRVSSYNEQFF. CDR3 nucleotide sequence: TGTGCCAGTAGTTCACGACTGCCACGAGTGAGCTCCTACAATGAGCAGTTCTTC.

This clone was counted once. This chain joins TRBV4-2 and TRBJ1-2, with unresolved D. The CDR3 has 14 amino acids. CDR1 is LGHNA and CDR2 is YNFKEQ in the germline V gene. Between the trimmed V and J ends, which lost 0 bases and 4 bases, there was a span of 9 bases. The CDR3 coding sequence is TGTGCCAGCAGCCAAGATTGGCCGATCTATGGCTACACCTTC. Translated, it gives CASSQDWPIYGYTF.

The chain couples TRBV6-1 to TRBJ2-7, with 7 bases that match TRBD1. Germline CDR1 and CDR2: MNHNS and SASEGT. This CDR3 is 14 amino acids long. V trimming: 4 bases; J trimming: 0 bases; junction bases outside the gene matches: 3. The CDR3 reads CASSGNRGSYEQYF. The DNA for the CDR3 is TGTGCCAGCAGTGGCAACAGGGGCTCCTACGAGCAGTACTTC.